This TCR beta chain came from a study of T cell responses to AZD1222 COVID-19 vaccine. Study summary: Pooling covered second doses at about 4 or about 12 weeks.

About this clone itself: Its antigen remains unknown.

Assay used: immunoSEQ multiplex PCR; TCRdb lists only in-frame clones, some missing. The sample shows tens of thousands of clones, roughly 87% of them seen only once. Regarding the study as a whole: Mostly white British, mostly female donors; authors suggested clonal diversity may be underestimated. Across the whole spike, CD4 TCRs peaked at regions 160-218 and 743-854. Repertoires in all cases were sampled only once the peak T cell response had passed.

The CDR3 is made up of 15 amino acids. Trimming left V 1 base short and J 4 bases short, with 11 bases between. Germline V gene sequence: CDR1 SGHTA, CDR2 FQGNSA. The V gene is TRBV7-2, the J gene TRBJ1-3, with TRBD1 as a possible D gene (5 bases). The receptor comes from an adult in good health. Sample: peripheral blood, taken on day 0 of AZD1222 vaccination. The CDR3 coding sequence is TGTGCCAGCAGCTTAGAAAGGGGCGGGGGAAACACCATATATTTT. Its translation is CASSLERGGGNTIYF. The whole variable domain, filled in from reference TRBV7-2 and TRBJ1-3, reads GAGVSQSPSNKVTEKGKDVELRCDPISGHTALYWYRQSLGQGLEFLIYFQGNSAPDKSGLPSDRFSAERTGGSVSTLTIQRTQQEDSAVYLCASSLERGGGNTIYFGEGSWLTVV.